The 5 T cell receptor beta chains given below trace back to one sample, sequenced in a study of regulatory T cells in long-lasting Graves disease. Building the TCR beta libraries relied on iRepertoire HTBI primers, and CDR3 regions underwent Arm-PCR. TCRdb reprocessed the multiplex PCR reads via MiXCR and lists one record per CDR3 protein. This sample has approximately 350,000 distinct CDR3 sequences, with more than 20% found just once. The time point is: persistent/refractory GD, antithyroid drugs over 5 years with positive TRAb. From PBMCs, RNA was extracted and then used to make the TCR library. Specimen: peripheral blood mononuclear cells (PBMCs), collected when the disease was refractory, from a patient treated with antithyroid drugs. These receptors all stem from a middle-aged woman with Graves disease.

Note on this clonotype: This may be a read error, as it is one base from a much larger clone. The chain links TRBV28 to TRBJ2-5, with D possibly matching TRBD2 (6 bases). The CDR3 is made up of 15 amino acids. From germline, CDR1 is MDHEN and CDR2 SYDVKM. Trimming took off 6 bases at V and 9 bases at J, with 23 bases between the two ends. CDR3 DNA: TGTGCCAGCAGGCGACTAGTAGAGGGGTTGGAGGCCCAGTACTTC. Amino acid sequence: CASRRLVEGLEAQYF.

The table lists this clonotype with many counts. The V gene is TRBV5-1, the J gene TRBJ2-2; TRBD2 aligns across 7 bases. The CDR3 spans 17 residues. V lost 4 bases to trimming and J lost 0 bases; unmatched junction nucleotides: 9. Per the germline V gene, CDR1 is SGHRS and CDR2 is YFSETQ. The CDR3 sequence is CASSPKLATTNTGELFF. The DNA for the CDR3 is TGCGCCAGCAGCCCCAAACTAGCGACGACGAACACCGGGGAGCTGTTTTTT.

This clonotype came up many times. The CDR3 nucleotides read TGCAGCGGAAGGGACCCCGTGTCAGAGACCCAGTACTTC. This codes for CSGRDPVSETQYF. V is TRBV29-1 and J is TRBJ2-5, with D perhaps given as TRBD1 or TRBD2 (5 bases each). The CDR3 sequence is 13 residues long. Trimming stripped 7 bases from V and 4 bases from J, with 16 bases between. Germline V gene lookup returns CDR1 SQVTM and CDR2 ANQGSEA.

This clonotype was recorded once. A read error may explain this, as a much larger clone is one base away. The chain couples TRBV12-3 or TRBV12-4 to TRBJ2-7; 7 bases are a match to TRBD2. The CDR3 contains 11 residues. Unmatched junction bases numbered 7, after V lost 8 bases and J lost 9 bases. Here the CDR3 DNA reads TGTGCCAGCGGGTCTAGCGGTCGGCAGTACTTC. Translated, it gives CASGSSGRQYF.

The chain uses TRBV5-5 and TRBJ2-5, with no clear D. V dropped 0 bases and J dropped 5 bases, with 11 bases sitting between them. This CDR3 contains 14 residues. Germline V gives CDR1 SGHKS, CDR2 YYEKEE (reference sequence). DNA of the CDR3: TGTGCCAGCAGCTTGGGTATCCCCCTGGAGACCCAGTACTTC. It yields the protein CASSLGIPLETQYF.